These 16 T cell receptor beta chains were all obtained from the same sample, sequenced in a study of T cell responses to AZD1222 COVID-19 vaccine. TCRdb keeps only in-frame clones here, not all; method: immunoSEQ multiplex PCR. The table has some 110,000 clones, more than 75% seen once. The material sequenced was peripheral blood, taken on day 0 of AZD1222 vaccination. These receptor sequences come from an adult in good health.

The J gene is TRBJ2-1, the V gene TRBV27; a weak D match, TRBD2 (5 bases). CDR3 size: 14 residues. The V end was cut by 8 bases, the J end by 2 bases, with 13 bases between. CDR1 is MNHEY and CDR2 is SMNVEV in the germline V gene (reference sequence). The CDR3 region is CASSRPSPYNEQFF. CDR3 sequence (DNA): TGTGCCAGCTCCCGGCCTAGCCCCTACAATGAGCAGTTCTTC.

The chain combines TRBV28 with TRBJ1-5; 10 bases are shared with TRBD1. Looked up from germline, CDR1 is MDHEN and CDR2 is SYDVKM. CDR3 length: 15 amino acids. J was trimmed by 5 bases and V by 4 bases; bases with no gene match: 5. CDR3 DNA sequence: TGTGCCAGCAGTTCTGAGACAGGGGGCTATCAGCCCCAGCATTTT. This translates into CASSSETGGYQPQHF.

The rearrangement joins TRBV6-5 to TRBJ2-7; 8 nucleotides align to TRBD2. This CDR3 comprises 15 residues. Trimming at V came to 8 bases and at J to 1 base, leaving 10 bases not matched to a gene. Looked up from germline, CDR1 is MNHEY and CDR2 is SVGAGI. The CDR3 DNA reads as TGTGCCAGCTGGATTTCTAGCGGGTCTTCCTACGAGCAGTACTTC. This translates into CASWISSGSSYEQYF.

This clone came up a few times. The gene calls are TRBV13 and TRBJ1-2, with D perhaps matching TRBD1 (5 bases). Germline V gene sequence: CDR1 PRHDT, CDR2 FYEKMQ (reference sequence). Deletions cut 1 base from V and 5 bases from J, with 8 bases between. This CDR3 is 13 amino acids long. Here the CDR3 DNA reads TGTGCCAGCAGCTTAGACAGGAGTTATGGCTACACCTTC. Translation: CASSLDRSYGYTF.

This sequence joins TRBV3-1 (or the pseudogene TRBV3-2) and TRBJ1-5; 8 positions match TRBD1. In germline, CDR1 is LGHDT, CDR2 YNNKEL (reference sequence). Trimming cost V 3 bases and J 4 bases; bases outside gene matches: 5. The CDR3 has 15 amino acids. The CDR3 loop is CASSQGTGGNQPQHF. CDR3 sequence (DNA): TGTGCCAGCAGCCAGGGGACAGGTGGGAATCAGCCCCAGCATTTT.

This sequence joins TRBV16 and TRBJ2-7; D might be TRBD1 (6 bases). Germline V CDR1 and CDR2: KGHSY, FQNENV. The CDR3 has 16 residues. Deletions cut 4 bases from V and 0 bases from J, with 16 bases between. In DNA, the CDR3 is TGTGCCAGCAGCCTTACCACCCCGGACAGCTCCTACGAGCAGTACTTC. This translates into CASSLTTPDSSYEQYF.

The chain is built from TRBV7-2 and TRBJ2-7; 11 positions agree with TRBD2. There are 16 residues in the CDR3. V lost 0 bases, J lost 0 bases, and 1 base stayed unmatched. Germline V gene data show CDR1 as SGHTA and CDR2 as FQGNSA. CDR3 DNA sequence: TGTGCCAGCAGCTTAGCCGGGACTAGCGGCTCCTACGAGCAGTACTTC. This translates into CASSLAGTSGSYEQYF.

The chain couples TRBV19 to TRBJ2-7; D may match TRBD1 or TRBD2 (5 bases each). V lost 1 base and J lost 5, with 12 bases in between. In germline, CDR1 is LNHDA, CDR2 SQIVND (reference sequence). The CDR3 sequence is 14 residues long. The CDR3 spells CASSIGGAGNEQYF. The CDR3 DNA is TGTGCCAGTAGTATAGGAGGGGCTGGAAACGAGCAGTACTTC.

In this sample, this clone turned up once. In nucleotides, the CDR3 is TGTGCCTGGAGTGGGACGGGAGGAGACACCATATATTTT. Residues: CAWSGTGGDTIYF. The V and J genes are TRBV30 and TRBJ1-3; no clear D gene. The CDR3 has 13 amino acids. V was shortened by 1 base and J by 8 bases, with 12 bases between the two germline ends. The V gene's germline CDR1 is GTSNPN and CDR2 SVGIG (reference sequence).

The rearrangement links TRBV19 to TRBJ2-3, with 13 nucleotides matching TRBD2. This CDR3 contains 16 residues. The V gene's germline CDR1 is LNHDA and CDR2 SQIVND (reference sequence). V was clipped by 8 bases and J by 5 bases; unmatched bases: 10. The CDR3 nucleotides read TGTGCCAGTGTCGACCGGACTAGCGGGAGAGGAGATACGCAGTATTTT. Its protein product is CASVDRTSGRGDTQYF.

The chain has TRBV20-1 and TRBJ2-7; TRBD1 matches 8 bases. V gave up 3 bases and J gave up 7 bases; unmatched junction bases: 11. Germline values: CDR1 DFQATT, CDR2 SNEGSKA (reference sequence). This CDR3 is built from 14 residues. CDR3: CSASCETGVGEQYF. Here the CDR3 DNA reads TGCAGTGCTAGTTGCGAGACAGGGGTTGGGGAGCAGTACTTC.

The chain joins TRBV29-1 to TRBJ1-2; no definite D call. Germline V gene lookup returns CDR1 SQVTM and CDR2 ANQGSEA. This CDR3 is built from 12 residues. V was clipped by 5 bases and J by 4 bases, with 11 bases between them. For the CDR3, the DNA is TGCAGCGTTACGGACTTTTCCTATGGCTACACCTTC. Amino acids: CSVTDFSYGYTF.

This chain links TRBV28 with TRBJ2-1; D call uncertain. This CDR3 comprises 10 residues. The V and J ends lost 2 bases and 10 bases respectively, with 3 bases between them. Germline V lookup: CDR1 MDHEN, CDR2 SYDVKM. CDR3 bases: TGTGCCAGCAGTTTAGTGGAGCAGTTCTTC. Its protein is CASSLVEQFF.

CDR3 amino acids: CASSWGLGYNEQFF. The CDR3, as DNA: TGTGCCAGCAGTTGGGGACTAGGTTACAATGAGCAGTTCTTC. The chain couples TRBV27 to TRBJ2-1, with 8 bases aligning to TRBD2. Germline V CDR1 and CDR2: MNHEY, SMNVEV (reference sequence). The CDR3 sequence is 14 residues long. Losses at the gene ends were 4 bases for V and 4 bases for J; bases not matched to a gene: 3.

V is TRBV27 and J is TRBJ2-3; a possible D gene is TRBD2 (5 bases). Trimming shortened V by 4 bases and J by 0 bases, and 26 bases separated the two germline ends. The germline gives CDR1 MNHEY, CDR2 SMNVEV (reference sequence). The CDR3 has 20 residues. DNA of the CDR3: TGTGCCAGCAGTTCAAGGCCAGGAGGTAGTCTCCTAACTAGCACAGATACGCAGTATTTT. Protein: CASSSRPGGSLLTSTDTQYF.

This chain connects TRBV6-1 to TRBJ2-3; 9 bases are a match to TRBD2. CDR3 size: 16 residues. Trimming took 2 bases from V and 0 from J; bases not matched to a gene: 3. Germline V gene lookup returns CDR1 MNHNS and CDR2 SASEGT. DNA for the CDR3: TGTGCCAGCAGTGAAAGGGCGGGAGGGAGCACAGATACGCAGTATTTT. This sequence encodes CASSERAGGSTDTQYF.